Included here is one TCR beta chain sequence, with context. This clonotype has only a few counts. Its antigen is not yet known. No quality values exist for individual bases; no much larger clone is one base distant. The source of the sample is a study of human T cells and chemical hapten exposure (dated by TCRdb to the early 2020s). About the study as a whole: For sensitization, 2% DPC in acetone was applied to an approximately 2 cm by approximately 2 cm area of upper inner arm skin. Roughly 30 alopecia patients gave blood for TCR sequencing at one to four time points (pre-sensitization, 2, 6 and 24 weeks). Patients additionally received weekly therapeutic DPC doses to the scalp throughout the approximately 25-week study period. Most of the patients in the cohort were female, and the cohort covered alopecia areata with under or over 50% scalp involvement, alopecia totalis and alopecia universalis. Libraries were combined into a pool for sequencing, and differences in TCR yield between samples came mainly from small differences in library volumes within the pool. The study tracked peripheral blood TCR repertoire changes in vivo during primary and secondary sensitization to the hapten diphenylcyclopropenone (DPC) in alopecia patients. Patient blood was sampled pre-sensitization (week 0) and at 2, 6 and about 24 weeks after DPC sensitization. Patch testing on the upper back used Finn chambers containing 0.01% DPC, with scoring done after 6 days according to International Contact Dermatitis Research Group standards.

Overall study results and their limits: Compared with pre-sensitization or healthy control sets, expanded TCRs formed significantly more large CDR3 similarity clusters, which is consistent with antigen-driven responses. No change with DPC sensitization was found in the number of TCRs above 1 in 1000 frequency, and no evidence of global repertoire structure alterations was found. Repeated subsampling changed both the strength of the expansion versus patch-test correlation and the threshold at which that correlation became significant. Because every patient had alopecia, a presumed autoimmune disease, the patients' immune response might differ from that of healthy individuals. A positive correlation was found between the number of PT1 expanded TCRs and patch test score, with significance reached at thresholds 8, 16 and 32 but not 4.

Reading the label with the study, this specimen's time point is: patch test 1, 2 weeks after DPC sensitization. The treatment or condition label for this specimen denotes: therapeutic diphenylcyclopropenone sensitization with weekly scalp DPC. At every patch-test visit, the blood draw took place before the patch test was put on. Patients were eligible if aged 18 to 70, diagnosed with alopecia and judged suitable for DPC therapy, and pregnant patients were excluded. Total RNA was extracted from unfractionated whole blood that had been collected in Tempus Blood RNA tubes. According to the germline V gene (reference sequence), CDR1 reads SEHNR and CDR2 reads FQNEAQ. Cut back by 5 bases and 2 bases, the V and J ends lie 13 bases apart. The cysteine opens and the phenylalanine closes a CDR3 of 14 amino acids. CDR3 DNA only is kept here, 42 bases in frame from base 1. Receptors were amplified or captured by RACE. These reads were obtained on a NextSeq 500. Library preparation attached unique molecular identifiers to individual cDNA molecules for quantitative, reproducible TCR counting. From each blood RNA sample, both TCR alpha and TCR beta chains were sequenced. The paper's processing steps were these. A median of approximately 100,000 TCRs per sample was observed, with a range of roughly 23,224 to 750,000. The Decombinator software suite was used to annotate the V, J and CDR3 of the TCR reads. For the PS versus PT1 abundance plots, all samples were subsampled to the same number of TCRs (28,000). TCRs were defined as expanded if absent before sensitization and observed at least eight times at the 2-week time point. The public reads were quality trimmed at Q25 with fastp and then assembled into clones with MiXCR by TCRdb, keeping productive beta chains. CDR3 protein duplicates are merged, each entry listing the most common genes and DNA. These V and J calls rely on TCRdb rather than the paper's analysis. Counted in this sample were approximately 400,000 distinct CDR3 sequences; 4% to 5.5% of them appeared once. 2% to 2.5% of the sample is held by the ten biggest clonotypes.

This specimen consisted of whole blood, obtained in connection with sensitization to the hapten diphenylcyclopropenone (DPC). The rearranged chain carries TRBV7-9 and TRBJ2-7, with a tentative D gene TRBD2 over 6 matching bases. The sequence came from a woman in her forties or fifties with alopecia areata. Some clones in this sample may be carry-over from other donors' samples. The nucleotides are TGTGCCAGCAGCCGCAGTTCGGGGGCCTACGAGCAGTACTTC. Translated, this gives CASSRSSGAYEQYF. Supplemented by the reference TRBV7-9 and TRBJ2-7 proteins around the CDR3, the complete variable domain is DTGVSQNPRHKITKRGQNVTFRCDPISEHNRLYWYRQTLGQGPEFLTYFQNEAQLEKSRLLSDRFSAERPKGSFSTLEIQRTEQGDSAMYLCASSRSSGAYEQYFGPGTRLTVT.